Listed below are T cell receptor beta chains from one sample, sequenced in a study of OX40 agonist ivuxolimab in advanced cancers. TCRdb's copy holds only in-frame clones and misses some; the assay was immunoSEQ multiplex PCR. The repertoire holds 65,000 to 75,000 clones, with more than 75% as singletons. The sequenced sample was CD4+ or CD8+ T cells sorted from blood, obtained in a trial of the OX40 agonist ivuxolimab. The receptors derive from an adult with an advanced solid tumor such as melanoma, head and neck, liver or kidney cancer. Both conserved end residues are part of each CDR3. Each record gives: V gene, clone size, CDR3 length, D gene, J gene, CDR3 DNA, CDR3 protein. D genes are given only for firm matches. Expanded clones get a size class; other rows say once, few or many, or leave the size out.

TRBV7-8,.,13,.,TRBJ2-7,TGTGCCAGCGGGGAGACCCTCACTTACGAGCAGTACTTC,CASGETLTYEQYF
TRBV7-9,once,15,.,TRBJ1-6,TGTGCCAGCAGCCCCGAGGTGGCGGGAAATTCACCCCTCCACTTT,CASSPEVAGNSPLHF
TRBV18,.,11,.,TRBJ2-2,TGTGCCAGCTCACCAGCCGGGGAGCTGTTTTTT,CASSPAGELFF
TRBV27,.,16,TRBD2,TRBJ2-1,TGTGCCAGCAGGGATATAGGACTAGCGGGAAGAGGAGAGCAGTTCTTC,CASRDIGLAGRGEQFF
TRBV30,.,13,TRBD1,TRBJ1-5,TGTGCCTGGACGACAGGGGACGATCAGCCCCAGCATTTT,CAWTTGDDQPQHF
TRBV7-2,.,14,TRBD1,TRBJ1-2,TGTGCCAGCAGCTTACATGGGACAGGAGAAGGCTACACCTTC,CASSLHGTGEGYTF
TRBV4-3,.,15,.,TRBJ1-5,TGCGCCAGCAGCCAAGATCTCCAGGCCAATCAGCCCCAGCATTTT,CASSQDLQANQPQHF
TRBV10-2,.,18,.,TRBJ2-3,TGCGCCAGCAGGGTTCTGGAGATGCTAACCGGTAGCACAGATACGCAGTATTTT,CASRVLEMLTGSTDTQYF
TRBV2,.,14,.,TRBJ1-1,TGTGCCAGCAGTGGAGAGCAGACGAACACTGAAGCTTTCTTT,CASSGEQTNTEAFF
TRBV27,.,17,TRBD2,TRBJ2-2,TGTGCCAGCAGTCTCTGGACTAGCGGGATGAACACCGGGGAGCTGTTTTTT,CASSLWTSGMNTGELFF